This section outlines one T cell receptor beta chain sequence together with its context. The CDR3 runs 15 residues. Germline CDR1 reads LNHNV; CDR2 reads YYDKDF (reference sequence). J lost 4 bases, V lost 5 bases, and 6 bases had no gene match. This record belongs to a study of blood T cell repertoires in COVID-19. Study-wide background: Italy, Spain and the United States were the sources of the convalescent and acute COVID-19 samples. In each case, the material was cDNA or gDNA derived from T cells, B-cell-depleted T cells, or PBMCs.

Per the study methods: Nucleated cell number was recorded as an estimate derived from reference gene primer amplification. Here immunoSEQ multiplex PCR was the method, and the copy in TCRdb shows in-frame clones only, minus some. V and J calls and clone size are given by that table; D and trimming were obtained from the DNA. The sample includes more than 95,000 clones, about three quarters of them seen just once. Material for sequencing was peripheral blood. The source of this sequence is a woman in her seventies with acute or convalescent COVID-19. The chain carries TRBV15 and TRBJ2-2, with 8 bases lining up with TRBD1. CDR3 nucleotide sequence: TGTGCCACCAGCGGCCACAGGGGGAGCACCGGGGAGCTGTTTTTT. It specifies CATSGHRGSTGELFF.